The source of this TCR beta chain is a study of vaccination and CD4 T cells after COVID-19. The wider study: Cells were stimulated with overlapping spike peptide pools from SARS-CoV-2, HCoV-NL63, HCoV-OC43 and HCoV-229E.

Concerning this clonotype: As yet, its antigen is unknown.

With the Oncomine TCR Beta short-read assay, DNA from cultured CD4+ T cells was sequenced. Genomic DNA was drawn out of CD4+ T cells grown in culture. TCRdb independently ran MiXCR on the PCR reads; one entry per CDR3 protein. The sample records some 18,000 distinct CDR3 sequences, roughly 50% being singletons. V was pared by 3 bases and J by 2 bases, with 17 bases between. The CDR3 has 16 amino acids. From germline, CDR1 is MGHRA and CDR2 YSYEKL. Treatment denoted: roughly 10-day PBMC culture with coronavirus spike peptide pools or control peptides (ViraFEST assay). ViraFEST relied on peptide pools to expand antigen-specific T cells; the TCRs were sequenced afterward. Negative selection separated CD4+ T cells from roughly ten-day cultures.

The gene calls are TRBV4-1 and TRBJ2-7; perhaps D is TRBD1 or TRBD2 (5 bases each). Sample: CD4+ T cells from blood, cultured in vitro, taken before SARS-CoV-2 vaccination. This receptor was identified in a human donor who had recovered from COVID-19. The CDR3 here is CASSQLEGPTAYEQYF. DNA of the CDR3: TGCGCCAGCAGCCAGCTCGAGGGGCCGACTGCCTACGAGCAGTACTTC.